This entry lists 12 T cell receptor beta chains sequenced from one sample in a study of chemoradiotherapy in HPV16-positive cancers. The protocol was immunoSEQ multiplex PCR, while the TCRdb copy is restricted to in-frame clones and leaves out a portion. The data show 25,000 to 35,000 clones, 70% to 90% seen once. This specimen was blood, taken from a patient who underwent chemoradiotherapy. These receptor sequences come from a human donor with HPV-associated anogenital cancer.

V is TRBV7-2 and J is TRBJ1-5; TRBD1 is a possible D gene (5 bases). This CDR3 has 15 residues. Trimming removed 5 bases from V and 2 bases from J, with 13 bases in between. Germline V gene lookup returns CDR1 SGHTA and CDR2 FQGNSA. The CDR3 bases are TGTGCCAGCAGCCCTCAGGGTATTGGCAATCAGCCCCAGCATTTT. It is translated as CASSPQGIGNQPQHF.

The chain is built from TRBV27 and TRBJ2-3; D possibly uses TRBD1 or TRBD2 (5 bases each). The germline gives CDR1 MNHEY, CDR2 SMNVEV (reference sequence). Trimming stripped 4 bases from V and 0 bases from J, with 11 bases between. The CDR3 is made up of 15 amino acids. The CDR3 DNA reads TGTGCCAGCAGTTACCGGGACCTCAGCACAGATACGCAGTATTTT. Amino acids: CASSYRDLSTDTQYF.

The rearrangement links TRBV13 to TRBJ2-1; perhaps TRBD2 as D (6 bases). The CDR3 length is 13 residues. V shed 5 bases and J shed 9 bases, with 14 bases lying between them. The germline CDR1 and CDR2 sequences are PRHDT and FYEKMQ (reference sequence). CDR3 bases: TGTGCCAGCAGCGTAACTAGCTTGGGTGAGCAGTTCTTC. Residues: CASSVTSLGEQFF.

The rearrangement joins TRBV11-2 to TRBJ2-5; D is perhaps TRBD2 (6 bases). V dropped 5 bases and J dropped 3 bases, with 10 bases sitting between them. CDR1 and CDR2 from the germline V gene are SGHAT and FQNNGV. The CDR3 loop spans 13 amino acids. The CDR3 region is CASSPGLEETQYF. The DNA of the CDR3 is TGTGCCAGCAGCCCGGGACTGGAAGAGACCCAGTACTTC.

The gene calls are TRBV4-1 and TRBJ2-5, with TRBD1 as a possible D gene (6 bases). CDR3 length: 16 amino acids. CDR1 and CDR2 (germline): MGHRA, YSYEKL. V lost 0 bases and J lost 5, with 16 bases in between. In nucleotides, the CDR3 is TGCGCCAGCAGCCAAGAGTTTTTAGGGGGTGGGGAGACCCAGTACTTC. This gives the protein CASSQEFLGGGETQYF.

The chain links TRBV15 to TRBJ2-5; 12 bases map to TRBD2. The CDR3 runs to 16 residues. The ends lost 0 bases at V and 5 bases at J; junction bases unmatched: 4. The germline V gene has CDR1 LNHNV and CDR2 YYDKDF (reference sequence). The CDR3 region has the DNA TGTGCCACCAGCAGAGATGCTAGCGGGGGGGGCGAGACCCAGTACTTC. Translated: CATSRDASGGGETQYF.

Relative to its sample, this clone is medium-sized. The chain combines TRBV18 with TRBJ1-1, with TRBD1 as a possible D gene (5 bases). V lost 8 bases to trimming and J lost 0 bases, with 16 bases between them. CDR3 size: 15 residues. Germline V gene sequence: CDR1 KGHSH, CDR2 LQKENI. The CDR3, as DNA: TGTGCCAGCCCTCTACTGGGGGATTTGAACACTGAAGCTTTCTTT. Protein sequence: CASPLLGDLNTEAFF. Complete variable domain (other parts from reference TRBV18 and TRBJ1-1): NAGVMQNPRHLVRRRGQEARLRCSPMKGHSHVYWYRQLPEEGLKFMVYLQKENIIDESGMPKERFSAEFPKEGPSILRIQQVVRGDSAAYFCASPLLGDLNTEAFFGQGTRLTVV.

The CDR3 is CASSLITGSGDTQYF. The DNA for the CDR3 is TGTGCCAGCAGCTTAATAACCGGCAGTGGAGATACGCAGTATTTT. This chain uses TRBV7-3 with TRBJ2-3, with no clear D. The CDR3 contains 15 residues. V gave up 1 base and J gave up 5 bases, with 13 bases separating them. Germline V CDR1 and CDR2: SGHTA, FQGTGA.

This chain uses TRBV4-1 with TRBJ2-5; no reliable D call. The germline CDR1 and CDR2 sequences are MGHRA and YSYEKL. V was pared by 3 bases and J by 2 bases, with 16 bases between. This CDR3 contains 16 residues. The CDR3 is CASSQETHRVQETQYF. CDR3 coding DNA: TGCGCCAGCAGCCAGGAAACACACCGGGTTCAAGAGACCCAGTACTTC.

This chain uses TRBV2 with TRBJ2-1; TRBD1 matches 9 bases. This CDR3 comprises 14 residues. Looked up from germline, CDR1 is SNHLY and CDR2 is FYNNEI. The J segment lost 4 bases and the V segment lost 6 bases, leaving 4 bases of the junction unmatched. The CDR3 protein is CASSRDRAYNEQFF. The CDR3 DNA sequence: TGTGCCAGCAGCCGGGACAGGGCATACAATGAGCAGTTCTTC.

The genes are TRBV10-2 and TRBJ1-1; D is unresolved. Trimming stripped 0 bases from V and 6 bases from J, with 11 bases between. Germline V gives CDR1 WSHSY, CDR2 SAAADI. The CDR3 extends over 14 amino acids. CDR3 sequence reads: CASSESEGMAEAFF. DNA of the CDR3: TGCGCCAGCAGTGAGTCTGAGGGAATGGCTGAAGCTTTCTTT.

Written as DNA, the CDR3 is TGTGCCAGCAGCTTGAGGTTTAGATCCTACGAGCAGTACTTC. This codes for CASSLRFRSYEQYF. The chain uses TRBV7-6 and TRBJ2-7; no definite D call. Germline V gene sequence: CDR1 SGHVS, CDR2 FNYEAQ. The V end was cut by 3 bases, the J end by 1 base, with 10 bases between. The CDR3 is 14 residues long.